The text below deals with one T cell receptor (beta chain). This clonotype was seen repeatedly, ten times or more. Its cognate antigen has yet to be identified. No base quality values were provided; no much bigger clone lies one nucleotide off. The CDR3, from cysteine to phenylalanine, totals 13 residues. Only CDR3 DNA is held: 39 bases, read in frame from base 1. CDR1 and CDR2 (SEHNR, FQNEAQ) derive from the germline V gene (reference sequence). V drops 7 bases and J drops 3 bases, leaving 10 bases in between. TCR beta CDR3 regions were amplified from RNA transcripts. The first round of RT-PCR for the TCR CDR3 was performed with the HTBI primer set and the Qiagen OneStep RT-PCR kit. A second multiplex PCR round built the libraries, followed by size selection and purification. Libraries were sequenced paired-end with 100 bp reads on an Illumina HiSeq2000. The source study handled its data this way. SOAPnuke was used to process the raw data, with reads discarded if the reads contained adapters or uncalled bases, had a mean Phred below 15, or lacked an exact constant-primer or identifier match. High-quality paired reads were merged using COPE v1.2.5, and each unique nucleotide sequence was defined as a clonotype. MiTCR v1.1 was used to align the clonotypes against IMGT TRBV, TRBD and TRBJ reference segments. The analysis was restricted to V-J combinations with a frequency above 0.0001, which together covered 99.2% of the repertoires. The TCS score was defined as the ratio of F50 (clonal expansion) to E x V (chaos), calculated using BLOSUM62-based TCRdist between CDR3 peptides within each V-J. Welch's t-statistics and random forest reduced 514 V-J features to roughly 13, which were used in a naive Bayes classifier (R e1071). The raw public reads went through TCRdb reprocessing: fastp at Q25, MiXCR clone calling, in-frame beta chains kept. A single entry per CDR3 protein holds the most common genes and DNA from its merged rows. Clone size and V and J calls follow TCRdb, not the original study. This sample is represented by some 300,000 distinct CDR3 sequences; about 14% of them were singletons. Almost 8% of the sample rests with the top ten.

This sample stems from a study of T cells in Graves' hyperthyroidism and ophthalmopathy (dated by TCRdb to the late 2010s). Looking at the study overall: Peripheral blood was sampled at the time of initial diagnosis, prior to any treatment. To identify TCR V-J signatures that set the groups apart, the researchers used a discovery cohort of 95 to 100 patients, made up of 40 to 45 with Graves' ophthalmopathy and 57 with stable Graves' hyperthyroidism. Prospective prediction of ophthalmopathy was tested in an independent validation cohort consisting of about 19 hyperthyroidism patients and some 16 patients who later progressed to ophthalmopathy. The 100 or so discovery patients were divided at random into training and test sets in a 7:3 ratio. The study also compared thyroid tissue and blood T-cell repertoires from about 6 Graves' hyperthyroidism patients. After sampling, hyperthyroidism patients received methimazole starting at 30 mg daily, and ophthalmopathy patients received high-dose intravenous methylprednisolone. The paper describes TCR Vbeta CDR3 sequencing of 120 to 150 peripheral blood samples, made up of 43 ophthalmopathy patients, more than 70 hyperthyroidism patients and about 17 progressor patients.

The hyperthyroidism patients were between 18 and 65 years old and newly diagnosed, with a disease duration of less than 2 months. Any patient with an uncontrolled infection, another autoimmune disease, pregnancy or lactation was excluded. Clinical symptoms, serum thyroxine and TRAb, thyroid ultrasound, and orbital computed tomography formed the basis for the diagnoses. Blood from progressor patients was collected at the time of first diagnosis with hyperthyroidism, before any ophthalmopathy symptoms had appeared. PBMCs were isolated from about 9.2 ml of fresh peripheral blood by Ficoll-Paque density gradient centrifugation. Progressor patients were first diagnosed with Graves' hyperthyroidism and then developed ophthalmopathy during follow-up. Total RNA was extracted with Trizol reagent, and quality was checked on an Agilent 2100 Bioanalyzer. The investigation overall reported the following: Most expanded thyroid clonotypes (frequency above 0.001) were also detected in blood, suggesting blood repertoires may reflect thyroid immune responses. Sample size was not statistically predetermined, and blinding of investigators to group allocation was not performed. In cross-validation, a model built on a 13 V-J signature told ophthalmopathy apart from stable hyperthyroidism with 85% to 90% sensitivity and about 81% specificity, and in testing the same model reached 80%/75%. In validation, the model predicted progression to ophthalmopathy with roughly 70% sensitivity and around 72% specificity, a median of around 6.6 months before onset.

This receptor was taken from a woman aged 25-40 years with Graves' hyperthyroidism that later progressed to Graves' ophthalmopathy. In this chain, TRBV7-9 is recombined with TRBJ2-1; the D gene cannot be resolved reliably. Material: blood. Here the CDR3 is given as CASTLQDYNEQFF. The bases are TGTGCCAGCACGCTACAAGACTACAATGAGCAGTTCTTC.